The 16 T cell receptor beta chains in this list originate from one sample, sequenced in a study of blood T cell repertoires in COVID-19. The table came from immunoSEQ multiplex PCR; TCRdb's copy has only in-frame clones and leaves some out. The sample lists 180,000 or so clones, about 77% occurring once. The sequenced sample consisted of peripheral blood. These receptors were taken from a woman aged 80 or older with active or convalescent COVID-19.

V gene TRBV27 combines with J gene TRBJ1-1, with D perhaps matching TRBD1 (5 bases). Trimming removed 8 bases from V and 3 bases from J, with 13 bases in between. The CDR3 runs 13 residues. Germline V gene sequence: CDR1 MNHEY, CDR2 SMNVEV (reference sequence). The CDR3 here is CASSYRGDTEAFF. CDR3 coding DNA: TGTGCCAGCTCCTACCGGGGGGACACTGAAGCTTTCTTT.

The chain links TRBV4-1 to TRBJ1-6, with D maybe TRBD1 (5 bases). The ends were cut back, 0 bases at V and 6 bases at J, with 12 bases in the middle. The CDR3 runs 16 residues. The germline CDR1 and CDR2 sequences are MGHRA and YSYEKL. The CDR3 region has the DNA TGCGCCAGCAGCCAAGAAGGGGCGAGGTCTAATTCACCCCTCCACTTT. Translating it yields CASSQEGARSNSPLHF.

The rearrangement uses TRBV5-6 and TRBJ1-5; 12 bases align to TRBD1. Germline CDR1 is SGHDT and CDR2 is YYEEEE. V was pared by 3 bases and J by 7 bases, with 11 bases of the junction left unmatched. This CDR3 comprises 17 residues. The CDR3 region has the DNA TGTGCCAGCAGCTCCGACCGGGACAGGGGGCGAGGGCAGCCCCAGCATTTT. Translation gives CASSSDRDRGRGQPQHF.

The rearrangement links TRBV4-3 to TRBJ1-5; D is undetermined. The CDR3 has 13 residues. Per germline, CDR1 LGHNA and CDR2 YSLEER. The germline V and J ends were trimmed by 4 bases and 5 bases, with 9 bases remaining between them. CDR3: CASSPWLDQPQHF. CDR3 bases: TGCGCCAGCAGCCCCTGGCTGGATCAGCCCCAGCATTTT.

The DNA for the CDR3 is TGTGCCAGCAGTTTCGGTGATTCACCCCTCCACTTT. Its protein is CASSFGDSPLHF. The V gene is TRBV28, the J gene TRBJ1-6; D is undetermined. From germline, CDR1 is MDHEN and CDR2 SYDVKM. The CDR3 consists of 12 residues. The ends were cut back, 3 bases at V and 8 bases at J, with 5 bases in the middle.

This chain joins TRBV27 and TRBJ2-7; perhaps TRBD1 as D (6 bases). Germline loops: CDR1 MNHEY, CDR2 SMNVEV (reference sequence). Trimming cost V 2 bases and J 0 bases, with 8 bases left between them. This CDR3 comprises 14 residues. CDR3 protein: CASSLTGSSYEQYF. In DNA form, the CDR3 reads TGTGCCAGCAGTTTAACAGGGAGCTCCTACGAGCAGTACTTC.

The chain couples TRBV9 to TRBJ2-1; no definite D call. This CDR3 is built from 12 residues. Germline CDR1 reads SGDLS; CDR2 reads YYNGEE. V dropped 0 bases and J dropped 10 bases, with 8 bases sitting between them. CDR3 sequence reads: CASSVGVSEQFF. Here the CDR3 DNA reads TGTGCCAGCAGCGTAGGAGTATCCGAGCAGTTCTTC.

The chain uses TRBV2 and TRBJ2-3, with a possible D match to TRBD2 (6 bases). CDR3 size: 12 residues. In germline, CDR1 is SNHLY, CDR2 FYNNEI. V lost 4 bases to trimming and J lost 4 bases, with 6 bases between them. The CDR3 DNA is TGTGCCAGCAGTGGGGGGGCAGATACGCAGTATTTT. Its translation: CASSGGADTQYF.

This clone is classed as medium-sized (0.01 to 0.1%). This sequence joins TRBV7-9 and TRBJ2-1, with TRBD2 identical over 8 bases. The CDR3 extends over 16 amino acids. Germline V CDR1 and CDR2: SEHNR, FQNEAQ (reference sequence). Unmatched junction bases numbered 8, after V lost 5 bases and J lost 2 bases. The CDR3 DNA follows: TGTGCCAGCAGCCCGAAGGGGCGGGGGGCCTACAATGAGCAGTTCTTC. Translated: CASSPKGRGAYNEQFF.

The chain recombines TRBV28 with TRBJ1-2, with D possibly being TRBD1 (6 bases). With 7 bases removed from V and 4 bases from J, the gap between germline ends came to 19 bases. CDR3 length equals 15 residues. Germline-derived CDR1 and CDR2 are MDHEN and SYDVKM. This CDR3 reads CASIDYRALGYGYTF. The CDR3 region has the DNA TGTGCCAGCATAGATTACAGGGCCCTTGGCTATGGCTACACCTTC.

The CDR3 region has the DNA TGTGCCAGCAGCTTAGACAGACCTCCTTCTGAAGCTTTCTTT. This codes for CASSLDRPPSEAFF. The chain is built from TRBV7-8 and TRBJ1-1; D remains ambiguous. Deletions cut 1 base from V and 6 bases from J, with 12 bases between. This CDR3 has 14 amino acids. Germline lookup yields CDR1 SGHVS and CDR2 FQNEAQ.

J is TRBJ2-3 and V is TRBV24-1; 9 bases are a match to TRBD1. Germline CDR1 reads KGHDR; CDR2 reads SFDVKD. The CDR3 totals 15 residues. J was trimmed by 4 bases and V by 4 bases; bases with no gene match: 5. The CDR3 nucleotides are TGTGCCACCAGTGACAGGACAGGGGTGTCAGATACGCAGTATTTT. Its protein is CATSDRTGVSDTQYF.

This clone was seen once. The chain couples TRBV7-2 to TRBJ2-5; 8 bases fit TRBD1. This CDR3 comprises 13 residues. CDR1 and CDR2 from the germline V gene are SGHTA and FQGNSA. Trimming took 5 bases from V and 2 from J; bases not matched to a gene: 1. CDR3 in amino acids: CASSRDRQETQYF. CDR3 DNA sequence: TGTGCCAGCAGCAGGGACAGGCAAGAGACCCAGTACTTC. Combining the CDR3 with reference TRBV7-2 and TRBJ2-5 gives the whole variable domain GAGVSQSPSNKVTEKGKDVELRCDPISGHTALYWYRQSLGQGLEFLIYFQGNSAPDKSGLPSDRFSAERTGGSVSTLTIQRTQQEDSAVYLCASSRDRQETQYFGPGTRLLVL.

By sample fraction, this clone is large (0.1 to 1%). The chain recombines TRBV7-2 with TRBJ2-7; possible D gene TRBD2, 5 bases. The CDR3 length is 14 residues. In germline, CDR1 is SGHTA, CDR2 FQGNSA. Trimming pared 5 bases from V and 5 bases from J, leaving 16 bases between. The CDR3 nucleotides read TGTGCCAGCAGCCAACCGACGGACTGGAACGAGCAGTACTTC. Its protein product is CASSQPTDWNEQYF.

This sequence joins TRBV2 and TRBJ1-2, with unresolved D. The CDR3 extends over 11 amino acids. Germline loops: CDR1 SNHLY, CDR2 FYNNEI. The V and J ends lost 6 bases and 8 bases respectively, with 10 bases between them. DNA of the CDR3: TGTGCCAGCAGAGAGGGTATGGGCTACACCTTC. Protein sequence: CASREGMGYTF.

The chain is built from TRBV5-4 and TRBJ2-7; D may be TRBD1 (5 bases). Germline assignment: CDR1 SGHNT and CDR2 YYREEE (reference sequence). Trimming took off 1 base at V and 6 bases at J, with 11 bases between the two ends. This CDR3 spans 13 amino acids. CDR3 loop: CASSLPGPSEQYF. The CDR3 DNA is TGTGCCAGCAGCTTGCCAGGGCCCAGCGAGCAGTACTTC.